The 32 T cell receptor beta chains given below trace back to one sample, sequenced in a study of CD8+ T cells in alopecia areata. The authors extracted RNA and reverse transcribed it into cDNA as the sequencing template. The repertoire was sequenced with immunoSEQ multiplex PCR; TCRdb's copy has only in-frame clones and lacks some. The sample includes approximately 89,000 clones, less than 50% of them seen just once. Sequencing used CD4+ T cells sorted from blood. The receptors were gathered from a human donor with alopecia areata.

This clone was observed a few times. The sample holds other DNA sequences that translate to the same CDR3. The chain couples TRBV29-1 to TRBJ2-3; 7 bases agree with TRBD1. Germline V gives CDR1 SQVTM, CDR2 ANQGSEA. The CDR3 is 12 residues long. V shed 3 bases and J 6 bases; nucleotides not matched to a gene: 3. CDR3 in amino acids: CSVETGIDTQYF. The CDR3 DNA sequence: TGCAGCGTTGAGACAGGGATTGATACGCAGTATTTT.

DNA for the CDR3: TGTGCCAGCAGCAAAGGAGGCCGGGGGCGCGGGGAGACCCAGTACTTC. Residues: CASSKGGRGRGETQYF. The rearrangement uses TRBV21-1 and TRBJ2-5. TRBV21-1 is classified as a pseudogene. This CDR3 is built from 16 residues.

This clone occurred a few times. The CDR3, as DNA: TGCAGCGTTGACAGCCAGAACACTGAAGCTTTCTTT. Its translation is CSVDSQNTEAFF. This chain uses TRBV29-1 with TRBJ1-1; no clear D gene. Germline CDR1 reads SQVTM; CDR2 reads ANQGSEA. V lost 3 bases, J lost 1 base, and 6 bases lay in between. The CDR3 totals 12 residues.

This clone turned up a few times. The chain is built from TRBV28 and TRBJ2-1, with D possibly matching TRBD2 (6 bases). Trimming shortened V by 8 bases and J by 5 bases, and 19 bases separated the two germline ends. Germline V gene data show CDR1 as MDHEN and CDR2 as SYDVKM. This CDR3 is built from 15 residues. CDR3 in amino acids: CASPPAGRIDNEQFF. In DNA form, the CDR3 reads TGTGCCAGCCCCCCGGCGGGACGGATCGACAATGAGCAGTTCTTC.

The chain has TRBV6-6 and TRBJ1-1; D uncertain. CDR3 length: 12 amino acids. V was cut by 6 bases and J by 7 bases, with 12 bases left in between. Looked up from germline, CDR1 is MNHNY and CDR2 is SVGAGI (reference sequence). CDR3 DNA sequence: TGTGCCAGCAGATTTTTAGGAGGTGAAGCTTTCTTT. Protein sequence: CASRFLGGEAFF.

This clone has only one observation. V usage is TRBV30 and J usage is TRBJ2-7; D remains ambiguous. The CDR3 runs 11 residues. V gave up 1 base and J gave up 5 bases, with 6 bases separating them. Germline loops: CDR1 GTSNPN, CDR2 SVGIG (reference sequence). The CDR3 region is CAWSAQDEQYF. The CDR3 DNA reads as TGTGCCTGGAGTGCCCAGGACGAGCAGTACTTC.

There are a few counts of this clone. The chain links TRBV29-1 to TRBJ2-7; possible D gene TRBD1, 6 bases. V lost 4 bases to trimming and J lost 4 bases, with 8 bases between them. This CDR3 is 11 amino acids long. Germline V gene sequence: CDR1 SQVTM, CDR2 ANQGSEA. CDR3 nucleotides: TGCAGCGTTGGACAGGAATACGAGCAGTACTTC. It translates to CSVGQEYEQYF.

This clone was detected once. This chain connects TRBV20-1 to TRBJ2-5; no firm D call. The CDR3 totals 11 residues. Germline V gives CDR1 DFQATT, CDR2 SNEGSKA (reference sequence). Trimming stripped 3 bases from V and 5 bases from J, with 7 bases between. CDR3 nucleotide sequence: TGCAGTGCTAGTAGATCGGAGACCCAGTACTTC. Its translation is CSASRSETQYF.

This chain links TRBV30 with TRBJ1-2; D perhaps matches TRBD1 (6 bases). Deletions cut 3 bases from V and 4 bases from J, with 12 bases between. The CDR3 is made up of 13 amino acids. Germline V lookup: CDR1 GTSNPN, CDR2 SVGIG (reference sequence). CDR3: CAWRGGPGYGYTF. CDR3 nucleotide sequence: TGTGCCTGGAGGGGGGGGCCGGGCTATGGCTACACCTTC.

There are a few counts of this clone. The CDR3 DNA reads as TGCGCCAGCAGCCTCTTAGGGACAGTTTACAATGAGCAGTTCTTC. Translation: CASSLLGTVYNEQFF. The J gene is TRBJ2-1, the V gene TRBV4-1; 7 nucleotides match TRBD1. Germline V lookup: CDR1 MGHRA, CDR2 YSYEKL. The J segment lost 4 bases and the V segment lost 4 bases, leaving 7 bases of the junction unmatched. The CDR3 is 15 residues long.

The rearrangement uses TRBV30 and TRBJ2-1, with D uncertain. The CDR3 runs 13 residues. Germline CDR1 and CDR2: GTSNPN and SVGIG (reference sequence). V was trimmed by 7 bases and J by 3 bases, leaving 13 bases between them. The CDR3 here is CAFGPQHYNEQFF. In nucleotides, the CDR3 is TGTGCCTTCGGACCTCAGCACTACAATGAGCAGTTCTTC.

J is TRBJ2-2 and V is TRBV29-1, with 7 bases fitting TRBD2. With V trimmed by 3 bases and J by 6 bases, 7 bases remained unmatched. CDR3 length: 14 amino acids. The germline V gene has CDR1 SQVTM and CDR2 ANQGSEA. In DNA, the CDR3 is TGCAGCGTTGAGTTCCGGGGGAGGGCCGGGGAGCTGTTTTTT. It encodes CSVEFRGRAGELFF.

This clone was detected ten times or more. This sequence joins TRBV28 and TRBJ2-2; a possible D gene is TRBD1 (5 bases). V shed 7 bases and J shed 3 bases, with 12 bases lying between them. Germline assignment: CDR1 MDHEN and CDR2 SYDVKM. The CDR3 loop spans 14 amino acids. Here the CDR3 DNA reads TGTGCCAGCACCCCCTTGACAGACACCGGGGAGCTGTTTTTT. Protein sequence: CASTPLTDTGELFF.

This clone was seen a handful of times. This chain joins TRBV29-1 and TRBJ2-4; TRBD2 might be the D (5 bases). Germline V gene sequence: CDR1 SQVTM, CDR2 ANQGSEA. V was cut by 5 bases and J by 0 bases, with 11 bases left in between. This CDR3 region has 14 residues. CDR3 protein: CSVLGEGAKNIQYF. In DNA form, the CDR3 reads TGCAGCGTTTTGGGTGAGGGAGCCAAAAACATTCAGTACTTC. The whole variable domain, filled in from reference TRBV29-1 and TRBJ2-4, reads SAVISQKPSRDICQRGTSLTIQCQVDSQVTMMFWYRQQPGQSLTLIATANQGSEATYESGFVIDKFPISRPNLTFSTLTVSNMSPEDSSIYLCSVLGEGAKNIQYFGAGTRLSVL.

This clone was counted only a few times. The chain employs TRBV5-1 and TRBJ2-7; D unresolved. Germline CDR1 SGHRS, CDR2 YFSETQ. The CDR3 consists of 12 residues. CDR3 nucleotides: TGCGCGGGATCGCAGGACGCCTACGAGCAGTACTTC. Amino acid sequence: CAGSQDAYEQYF.

This clone was seen more than once but under ten times. V and J are TRBV5-6 and TRBJ2-1; D remains unclear. V was shortened by 0 bases and J by 0 bases, with 10 bases between the two germline ends. The germline CDR1 and CDR2 sequences are SGHDT and YYEEEE. The CDR3 length is 16 residues. Written as DNA, the CDR3 is TGTGCCAGCAGCTTGGCCAGGTCTTACTCCTACAATGAGCAGTTCTTC. Its protein product is CASSLARSYSYNEQFF.

The sample holds a few counts of this clone. The rearrangement joins TRBV28 to TRBJ2-6; D unresolved. The CDR3 is made up of 19 amino acids. Trimming shortened V by 5 bases and J by 0 bases, and 20 bases separated the two germline ends. Germline V gene sequence: CDR1 MDHEN, CDR2 SYDVKM. In DNA form, the CDR3 reads TGTGCCAGCAGTCTAGAAAAAACAGAGCTACTCTCTGGGGCCAACGTCCTGACTTTC. It yields the protein CASSLEKTELLSGANVLTF.

This clone has only a few counts. This chain links TRBV11-2 with TRBJ2-5; D remains unclear. V was shortened by 1 base and J by 5 bases, with 20 bases between the two germline ends. This CDR3 contains 17 residues. The V gene's germline CDR1 is SGHAT and CDR2 FQNNGV. Here the CDR3 reads CASSLGKSAAQVETQYF. The CDR3 DNA follows: TGTGCCAGCAGCTTAGGGAAGAGTGCGGCGCAAGTGGAGACCCAGTACTTC.

This clone was picked up a small number of times. The J gene is TRBJ1-4, the V gene TRBV29-1; 9 bases match TRBD1. This CDR3 has 14 amino acids. The J segment lost 10 bases and the V segment lost 5 bases, leaving 11 bases of the junction unmatched. Germline V lookup: CDR1 SQVTM, CDR2 ANQGSEA. The chain's CDR3 is CSVKGTGGGGKLFF. CDR3 DNA sequence: TGCAGCGTTAAAGGAACAGGGGGCGGAGGAAAACTGTTTTTT.

The rearrangement joins TRBV29-1 to TRBJ2-2, with TRBD2 matching over 9 bases. The CDR3 runs to 11 residues. Germline-derived CDR1 and CDR2 are SQVTM and ANQGSEA. This CDR3 is CVGTSPGELFF. CDR3 DNA: TGCGTTGGGACTAGCCCCGGGGAGCTGTTTTTT.

The rearrangement joins TRBV6-5 to TRBJ1-2, with D possibly matching TRBD1 (6 bases). This CDR3 is built from 15 residues. Germline V lookup: CDR1 MNHEY, CDR2 SVGAGI. V was trimmed by 0 bases and J by 8 bases, leaving 16 bases between them. The CDR3 loop reads CASSYSRGRGVGYTF. DNA of the CDR3: TGTGCCAGCAGTTACTCCCGGGGGCGCGGCGTCGGCTACACCTTC.

J is TRBJ2-1 and V is TRBV30; D gene ambiguous. The CDR3 runs 12 residues. The germline V and J ends were trimmed by 4 bases and 0 bases, with 4 bases remaining between them. Germline-derived CDR1 and CDR2 are GTSNPN and SVGIG (reference sequence). CDR3 region: CAWTDSYNEQFF. The CDR3 bases are TGTGCCTGGACAGACTCCTACAATGAGCAGTTCTTC. Combining the CDR3 with reference TRBV30 and TRBJ2-1 gives the whole variable domain SQTIHQWPATLVQPVGSPLSLECTVEGTSNPNLYWYRQAAGRGLQLLFYSVGIGQISSEVPQNLSASRPQDRQFILSSKKLLLSDSGFYLCAWTDSYNEQFFGPGTRLTVL.

There are a few counts of this clone. V is TRBV7-9 and J is TRBJ2-4; D is perhaps TRBD1 (6 bases). This CDR3 has 12 amino acids. V was pared by 4 bases and J by 11 bases, with 12 bases between. Germline assignment: CDR1 SEHNR and CDR2 FQNEAQ (reference sequence). The CDR3 region has the DNA TGTGCCAGCAGCTCCGGGACACTGTTTCAGTACTTC. Amino acids: CASSSGTLFQYF.

CDR3 DNA: TGTGCCATCAGTGGGACAGGGGAGGGTAGTGAGCAGTTCTTC. This codes for CAISGTGEGSEQFF. The chain has TRBV10-3 and TRBJ2-1, with 9 bases fitting TRBD1. Germline assignment: CDR1 ENHRY and CDR2 SYGVKD. This CDR3 has 14 residues. J lost 9 bases, V lost 4 bases, and 7 bases had no gene match.

This clone has only a few counts. The V gene is TRBV29-1, the J gene TRBJ2-1; D remains ambiguous. The germline CDR1 and CDR2 sequences are SQVTM and ANQGSEA. The CDR3 extends over 13 amino acids. V dropped 4 bases and J dropped 0 bases, with 7 bases sitting between them. CDR3 residues: CSVVSSSYNEQFF. The DNA for the CDR3 is TGCAGCGTTGTGTCGAGCTCCTACAATGAGCAGTTCTTC.

The chain joins TRBV6-5 to TRBJ2-5; D gene uncertain. Germline CDR1 MNHEY, CDR2 SVGAGI. Trimming removed 0 bases from V and 4 bases from J, with 9 bases in between. There are 14 residues in the CDR3. The CDR3 coding sequence is TGTGCCAGCAGTTACTCGACCGGTAGAGAGACCCAGTACTTC. This encodes CASSYSTGRETQYF.

This clone has a handful of counts. The V gene is TRBV11-2, the J gene TRBJ2-5; the D call may be TRBD1 or TRBD2 (5 bases each). CDR1 is SGHAT, CDR2 FQNNGV, per germline. The ends were cut back, 7 bases at V and 5 bases at J, with 20 bases in the middle. The CDR3 contains 15 residues. The CDR3 region has the DNA TGTGCCAGCACCCTTGGGGCGGGCCCGGGTGAGACCCAGTACTTC. Its protein is CASTLGAGPGETQYF.

This clone was counted between two and nine times. V and J are TRBV5-6 and TRBJ1-1, with a possible D match to TRBD1 (6 bases). The CDR3 loop spans 16 amino acids. The V end lost 0 bases, the J end lost 1 base, and 13 bases lay between the germline ends. CDR1 SGHDT and CDR2 YYEEEE come from the germline V gene. The CDR3 is CASSLAPGRGNTEAFF. The CDR3 coding sequence is TGTGCCAGCAGCTTGGCGCCTGGCAGGGGGAACACTGAAGCTTTCTTT.

Here the CDR3 DNA reads TGCAGCGTTGAAGACCCCCTTCGGTATTTT. Protein sequence: CSVEDPLRYF. The V gene is TRBV29-1, the J gene TRBJ2-3; D unresolved. The CDR3 spans 10 residues. Trimming pared 0 bases from V and 14 bases from J, leaving 9 bases between. Germline V gives CDR1 SQVTM, CDR2 ANQGSEA.

This rearrangement joins TRBV6-6 to TRBJ1-2, with 10 bases aligning to TRBD1. The CDR3 is made up of 15 amino acids. Trimming took 6 bases from V and 4 from J; bases not matched to a gene: 8. CDR1 is MNHNY, CDR2 SVGAGI, per germline (reference sequence). CDR3 nucleotide sequence: TGTGCCAGCAGCCCGGGGGACAGGGGAGGCTATGGCTACACCTTC. As protein: CASSPGDRGGYGYTF.

Only a few counts were recorded for this clone. The gene calls are TRBV11-3 and TRBJ2-7; no definite D call. Per the germline V gene, CDR1 is SGHNT and CDR2 is YENEEA. This CDR3 spans 14 amino acids. The V end was cut by 1 base, the J end by 5 bases, with 12 bases between. The CDR3 protein is CASSLGRIFNEQYF. In DNA form, the CDR3 reads TGTGCCAGCAGCTTAGGACGGATTTTTAACGAGCAGTACTTC.

This clone was seen a few times. This chain joins TRBV7-2 and TRBJ2-1, with TRBD2 as a possible D gene (6 bases). Germline V gene sequence: CDR1 SGHTA, CDR2 FQGNSA. This CDR3 spans 13 amino acids. V gave up 1 base and J gave up 11 bases, with 12 bases separating them. CDR3 in amino acids: CASSLEGRIQQFF. In DNA form, the CDR3 reads TGTGCCAGCAGCTTAGAGGGGAGGATTCAGCAGTTCTTC.